The 19 T cell receptor beta chains below come from one sample, sequenced in a study of T cell clones after liver transplantation (dated by TCRdb to between 2017 and 2020). Receptor amplification or capture employed the immunoSEQ multiplex PCR assay. In TCRdb, the immuneACCESS table is reduced to in-frame sequences with V and J assigned. These tables do not hold every clone; where another copy was compared, an unresolved V gene accounts for under half, and the others remain unexplained. This sample holds about 75,000 clones; approximately 81% were observed only once. The top ten constitute 2% to 2.5% of the sample. Sequenced here: CD4+ T cells from blood, sampled about 50 months after liver transplant. Source of these receptors: a human patient who received a liver transplant. After a transplant, some T cells may be of graft donor origin.

V gene TRBV2 combines with J gene TRBJ2-1; maybe TRBD2 (5 bases). V was pared by 2 bases and J by 0 bases, with 11 bases between. The CDR3 runs 16 residues. CDR1 SNHLY and CDR2 FYNNEI come from the germline V gene. The CDR3 here is CASSEHSASSYNEQFF. Here the CDR3 DNA reads TGTGCCAGCAGTGAACATAGCGCGAGCTCCTACAATGAGCAGTTCTTC.

This clone has just one count. The chain recombines TRBV11-3 with TRBJ2-2; the D is unclear. V was shortened by 5 bases and J by 0 bases, with 1 base between the two germline ends. CDR1 is SGHNT, CDR2 YENEEA, per germline. The CDR3 is 12 residues long. CDR3 region: CASSTNTGELFF. In nucleotides, the CDR3 is TGTGCCAGCAGCACGAACACCGGGGAGCTGTTTTTT.

V gene TRBV4-3 combines with J gene TRBJ1-2, with D possibly matching TRBD1 (6 bases). Germline assignment: CDR1 LGHNA and CDR2 YSLEER. The CDR3 loop spans 17 amino acids. V lost 2 bases, J lost 2 bases, and 18 bases lay in between. CDR3 coding DNA: TGCGCCAGCAGCCAACAAGTTGCGGGGGGCGGAAACTATGGCTACACCTTC. Translation gives CASSQQVAGGGNYGYTF.

This clone was seen a handful of times. The V call is TRBV7-2, the J call TRBJ1-5, with a weak D call TRBD1 (6 bases). CDR1 is SGHTA and CDR2 is FQGNSA in the germline V gene. Trimming took 1 base from V and 0 from J, leaving 13 bases between them. This CDR3 spans 17 amino acids. CDR3 amino acids: CASSLGTTGHSNQPQHF. CDR3 coding DNA: TGTGCCAGCAGCTTAGGGACGACAGGTCATAGCAATCAGCCCCAGCATTTT.

The rearrangement links TRBV19 to TRBJ1-5; D is uncertain. Germline CDR1 is LNHDA and CDR2 is SQIVND (reference sequence). The CDR3 length is 14 residues. V lost 3 bases to trimming and J lost 4 bases, with 10 bases between them. The CDR3 reads CASSIIGRNQPQHF. In nucleotides, the CDR3 is TGTGCCAGTAGTATCATAGGGAGGAATCAGCCCCAGCATTTT. Filled out from reference TRBV19 and TRBJ1-5, the complete variable domain reads DGGITQSPKYLFRKEGQNVTLSCEQNLNHDAMYWYRQDPGQGLRLIYYSQIVNDFQKGDIAEGYSVSREKKESFPLTVTSAQKNPTAFYLCASSIIGRNQPQHFGDGTRLSIL.

This clone has just a few counts. The V and J genes are TRBV12-5 and TRBJ2-7; maybe TRBD1 (5 bases). This CDR3 comprises 12 residues. V was trimmed by 5 bases and J by 2 bases, leaving 7 bases between them. Germline V CDR1 and CDR2: LGHNT, FRNRAP. The CDR3 DNA is TGTGCTAGTGGTCGACAGACCTACGAGCAGTACTTC. It translates to CASGRQTYEQYF.

The V gene is TRBV15, the J gene TRBJ1-5; the D is unclear. Deletions cut 0 bases from V and 5 bases from J, with 11 bases between. This CDR3 comprises 15 residues. Germline values: CDR1 LNHNV, CDR2 YYDKDF (reference sequence). The CDR3 DNA reads as TGTGCCACCAGCAGAGATACGGCCGCTCATCAGCCCCAGCATTTT. The encoded protein is CATSRDTAAHQPQHF.

CDR3 sequence: CASSFRTSGAETQYF. In DNA form, the CDR3 reads TGTGCCAGCAGCTTCCGGACTAGCGGGGCAGAGACCCAGTACTTC. The chain employs TRBV5-4 and TRBJ2-5; TRBD2 matches at 12 bases. The V gene's germline CDR1 is SGHNT and CDR2 YYREEE (reference sequence). This CDR3 has 15 residues. Trimming removed 2 bases from V and 4 bases from J; junction bases left unmatched: 3. The full variable domain, in which reference TRBV5-4 and TRBJ2-5 provide the parts outside the CDR3, is ETGVTQSPTHLIKTRGQQVTLRCSSQSGHNTVSWYQQALGQGPQFIFQYYREEENGRGNFPPRFSGLQFPNYSSELNVNALELDDSALYLCASSFRTSGAETQYFGPGTRLLVL.

By share, this clone ranks as medium-sized. V and J are TRBV5-5 and TRBJ1-1, with D unclear. This CDR3 has 11 amino acids. V was shortened by 0 bases and J by 6 bases, with 3 bases between the two germline ends. Germline values: CDR1 SGHKS, CDR2 YYEKEE (reference sequence). CDR3 bases: TGTGCCAGCAGCTTGGTAGCTGAAGCTTTCTTT. Translation: CASSLVAEAFF.

The chain links TRBV19 to TRBJ2-7, with D possibly TRBD1 on 6 matching bases. CDR3 size: 16 residues. Germline loops: CDR1 LNHDA, CDR2 SQIVND (reference sequence). Trimming pared 6 bases from V and 3 bases from J, leaving 21 bases between. In DNA, the CDR3 is TGTGCCAGTAGCCCTTACCTCCGTCGGGACAACTACGAGCAGTACTTC. Translated, it gives CASSPYLRRDNYEQYF.

The rearrangement links TRBV5-6 to TRBJ2-7; D is unclear. Germline-derived CDR1 and CDR2 are SGHDT and YYEEEE. The CDR3 sequence is 12 residues long. Trimming left V 0 bases short and J 7 bases short, with 8 bases between. The CDR3 loop is CASSLAIWEQYF. The CDR3 nucleotides read TGTGCCAGCAGCTTGGCCATCTGGGAGCAGTACTTC.

The genes are TRBV19 and TRBJ2-3; D tentatively fits TRBD1 or TRBD2 (5 bases each). The CDR3 sequence is 14 residues long. CDR1 and CDR2 (germline): LNHDA, SQIVND (reference sequence). V was cut by 5 bases and J by 6 bases, with 15 bases left in between. CDR3 amino acids: CASSPPGPDDTQYF. CDR3 DNA: TGTGCCAGTAGTCCCCCGGGACCCGACGATACGCAGTATTTT.

The chain is built from TRBV11-3 and TRBJ2-7; D may be TRBD1 (5 bases). CDR1 and CDR2 from the germline V gene are SGHNT and YENEEA. The CDR3 has 12 residues. With 5 bases removed from V and 7 bases from J, the gap between germline ends came to 12 bases. CDR3 sequence (DNA): TGTGCCAGCAGCCATGGACACGATGAGCAGTACTTC. Amino acids: CASSHGHDEQYF.

The sample holds one count of this clone. The rearrangement uses TRBV15 and TRBJ2-5; the D gene is possibly TRBD2 (5 bases). The CDR3 runs to 15 residues. Germline V gene data show CDR1 as LNHNV and CDR2 as YYDKDF (reference sequence). Trimming shortened V by 4 bases and J by 0 bases, and 12 bases separated the two germline ends. The CDR3 DNA reads TGTGCCACCAGCAAGGGCGGGCGGTACCAAGAGACCCAGTACTTC. Amino acids: CATSKGGRYQETQYF.

The chain has TRBV7-2 and TRBJ2-7, with 7 bases that match TRBD2. Trimming cost V 5 bases and J 0 bases; bases outside gene matches: 13. The germline V gene encodes CDR1 SGHTA and CDR2 FQGNSA. The CDR3 runs 17 residues. In DNA form, the CDR3 reads TGTGCCAGCAGCCCGAGGGGCGGGAGAGGGAGCTCCTACGAGCAGTACTTC. This encodes CASSPRGGRGSSYEQYF.

This sequence joins TRBV30 and TRBJ1-1, with D possibly being TRBD1 (6 bases). The CDR3 is 13 amino acids. The germline CDR1 and CDR2 sequences are GTSNPN and SVGIG (reference sequence). The V gene lost 2 bases and the J gene lost 5 bases, with 12 bases spanning the gap. The CDR3 DNA follows: TGTGCCTGGAGTAGGGGGTCGGGAACTGAAGCTTTCTTT. Its translation is CAWSRGSGTEAFF.

This chain joins TRBV18 and TRBJ2-1; no firm D call. Germline loops: CDR1 KGHSH, CDR2 LQKENI. Trimming cost V 6 bases and J 7 bases, with 19 bases left between them. This CDR3 is 15 amino acids long. CDR3 residues: CASSPGISKWNEQFF. CDR3 DNA: TGTGCCAGCTCGCCAGGCATTAGCAAGTGGAATGAGCAGTTCTTC.

The V and J genes are TRBV4-1 and TRBJ2-6, with a tentative D call TRBD1 (5 bases). Germline V CDR1 and CDR2: MGHRA, YSYEKL. V lost 1 base and J 0 bases, leaving 10 bases between the germline ends. This CDR3 spans 17 amino acids. CDR3 sequence: CASSQGPQGSGANVLTF. CDR3 DNA sequence: TGCGCCAGCAGCCAAGGACCCCAGGGCTCTGGGGCCAACGTCCTGACTTTC.

CDR3 amino acids: CASSSDKTKNIQYF. DNA for the CDR3: TGTGCCAGCAGTTCTGACAAGACCAAAAACATTCAGTACTTC. V is TRBV6-6 and J is TRBJ2-4; D unresolved. The V gene lost 4 bases and the J gene lost 2 bases, with 9 bases spanning the gap. The germline V gene has CDR1 MNHNY and CDR2 SVGAGI (reference sequence). The CDR3 length is 14 residues.